The T cell receptor (beta chain) under discussion was sequenced for a study of T cells after yellow fever vaccination. The 5'RACE template-switching step produced TCR cDNA and added a universal primer site and UMIs. From the 5' RACE reads, TCRdb called clonotypes with MiXCR, one entry per CDR3 protein. This table holds roughly 320,000 distinct CDR3 sequences, about 10% found once. This CDR3 contains 15 residues. The J segment lost 6 bases and the V segment lost 3 bases, leaving 11 bases of the junction unmatched. CDR1 SQVTM and CDR2 ANQGSEA come from the germline V gene. The J gene is TRBJ2-1, the V gene TRBV29-1; TRBD2 aligns across 7 bases. Source: CD4+ T cells sorted from PBMCs, taken 45 days after the yellow fever booster vaccination. The TCR was taken from a man between 18 and 35 years old who received the YFV17D yellow fever vaccine. The CDR3 coding sequence is TGCAGCGTTGACACCCTAGCGGCTCGGGCCAATGAGCAGTTCTTC. Amino acid sequence: CSVDTLAARANEQFF.